This TCR beta chain derives from a study of Ad26.COV2.S vaccination and SARS-CoV-2 variants. This CDR3 region has 15 residues. V lost 0 bases and J lost 8, with 13 bases in between. Germline V gene data show CDR1 as LGHNA and CDR2 as YSLEER. TCRdb's table, derived via immunoSEQ multiplex PCR, lists solely in-frame clones and lacks some. The data contain about 390,000 clones, about 88% of them singletons. Treatment specified: some 19 received Ad26.COV2.S at low or high dose, single or two shots; roughly five received placebo; per-sample allocation not given. Samples were taken on day 63 after the first vaccine or placebo injection.

The chain links TRBV4-3 to TRBJ1-4; TRBD1 is a possible D gene (5 bases). The sample consisted of peripheral blood, taken in a trial of Ad26.COV2.S vaccine versus placebo. This receptor was identified in a person aged 18-65 years who received the Ad26.COV2.S COVID-19 vaccine or a placebo. CDR3 in DNA: TGCGCCAGCAGCCAAGATATGGGGGAAGGAGAAAAACTGTTTTTT. It codes for CASSQDMGEGEKLFF.